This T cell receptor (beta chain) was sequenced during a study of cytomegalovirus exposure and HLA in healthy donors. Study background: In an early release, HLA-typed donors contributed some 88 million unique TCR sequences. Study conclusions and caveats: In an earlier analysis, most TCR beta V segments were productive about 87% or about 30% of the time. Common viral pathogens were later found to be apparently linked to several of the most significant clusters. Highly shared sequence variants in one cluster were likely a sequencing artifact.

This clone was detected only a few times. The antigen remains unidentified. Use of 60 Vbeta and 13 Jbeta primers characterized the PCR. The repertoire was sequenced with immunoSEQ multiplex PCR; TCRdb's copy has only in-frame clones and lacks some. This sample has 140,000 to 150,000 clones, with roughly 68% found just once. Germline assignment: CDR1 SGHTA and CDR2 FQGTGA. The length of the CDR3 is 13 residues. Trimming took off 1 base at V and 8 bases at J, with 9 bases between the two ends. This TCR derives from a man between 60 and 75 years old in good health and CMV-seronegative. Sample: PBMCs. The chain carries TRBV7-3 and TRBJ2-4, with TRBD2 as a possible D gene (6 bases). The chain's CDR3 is CASSLMEGDIQYF. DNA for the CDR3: TGTGCCAGCAGCTTAATGGAGGGAGACATTCAGTACTTC.